The next 2 T cell receptor beta chains were all read from a single sample in a study of blood T cell repertoires in COVID-19. Assay used: immunoSEQ multiplex PCR; TCRdb lists only in-frame clones, some missing. The data show about 80,000 clones, 78% seen once. The material sequenced was peripheral blood. The receptors stem from a human donor in a cohort sampled during active COVID-19.

The chain uses TRBV27 and TRBJ2-7; 8 nucleotides align to TRBD2. V lost 5 bases, J lost 1 base, and 16 bases stayed unmatched. Germline V gives CDR1 MNHEY, CDR2 SMNVEV (reference sequence). The CDR3 extends over 18 amino acids. CDR3 DNA: TGTGCCAGCAGTCAATGGGGGGGGAGCGGGGGACCATCCTACGAGCAGTACTTC. Protein sequence: CASSQWGGSGGPSYEQYF.

The CDR3 reads CAISEPVESGANVLTF. DNA of the CDR3: TGTGCCATCAGTGAACCCGTCGAGTCCGGGGCCAACGTCCTGACTTTC. The chain couples TRBV10-3 to TRBJ2-6; D not resolved. From germline, CDR1 is ENHRY and CDR2 SYGVKD. The length of the CDR3 is 16 residues. Trimming cost V 3 bases and J 4 bases, with 13 bases left between them.